The sequence of this T cell receptor beta chain was determined in a study of blood T cell repertoires in COVID-19. Study background: Collection of acute and convalescent COVID-19 samples took place in the United States, Italy and Spain. Nucleic acid was either cDNA or gDNA, and it came from T cells, B-cell-depleted T cells, or PBMCs.

Enrollment of patients from Seattle took place during active infection, with longitudinal follow-up. Original data processing: Estimation of nucleated cell counts was performed using reference gene primer amplification. The assay was immunoSEQ multiplex PCR, and TCRdb's table has in-frame clones only and misses some. V and J calls and clone size are given by that table; D and trimming were obtained from the DNA. The sample includes just under 350,000 clones, roughly 90% seen only once; the top ten take roughly 6.6%. A single count supports this clone. The CDR3 extends over 12 amino acids. Per germline, CDR1 SEHNR and CDR2 FQNEAQ (reference sequence). V was clipped by 6 bases and J by 11 bases, with 16 bases between them.

The rearrangement uses TRBV7-9 and TRBJ1-1; the D is unclear. Sequenced: peripheral blood. The sequence derives from a woman in her sixties or seventies with COVID-19, enrolled during active disease. The CDR3 protein is CASSFIPQLAFF. The CDR3 DNA follows: TGTGCCAGCAGTTTCATACCTCAACTGGCTTTCTTT.